The T cell receptor beta chain under discussion was sequenced for a study of T cells after yellow fever vaccination. Overall study results and limits: Most clones from primary vaccination were detected again post-booster (approximately 96% CD4, roughly 85% CD8).

This clonotype came up many times. Its matching antigen is unknown. V lost 1 base and J lost 2, with 6 bases in between. The CDR3 sequence is 14 residues long. Germline assignment: CDR1 DFQATT and CDR2 SNEGSKA (reference sequence). TCRdb used MiXCR to reprocess the 5' RACE reads, holding one entry per CDR3 protein. The table records hundreds of thousands of distinct CDR3 sequences, approximately 12% of them present only once. The chain carries TRBV20-1 and TRBJ2-6; perhaps TRBD2 as D (5 bases). Sequenced material: CD4+ T cells sorted from PBMCs, taken 15 days after the yellow fever booster vaccination. The clonotype was recovered from a man between 18 and 29 years old who received the YFV17D yellow fever vaccine. CDR3 loop: CSARVEAGANVLTF. CDR3 coding DNA: TGCAGTGCTAGAGTGGAGGCTGGGGCCAACGTCCTGACTTTC.